This TCR beta chain is drawn from a study of T cell responses to AZD1222 COVID-19 vaccine. Produced via immunoSEQ multiplex PCR; TCRdb's table is partial and in-frame only. Found here are some 120,000 clones, around 81% of them singletons; the top ten hold approximately 9.4%. V was trimmed by 5 bases and J by 6 bases, leaving 20 bases between them. CDR1 SEHNR and CDR2 FQNEAQ come from the germline V gene (reference sequence). The CDR3 is 15 amino acids. The chain employs TRBV7-9 and TRBJ2-7; possibly TRBD1 for D (6 bases). The clonotype originates from an adult in good health. This specimen consisted of peripheral blood, obtained on day 0 of AZD1222 vaccination. CDR3 loop: CASSPQQGSSSEQYF. CDR3 in DNA: TGTGCCAGCAGCCCCCAGCAGGGGAGTAGTAGCGAGCAGTACTTC.